Sequencing of this T cell receptor beta chain was carried out in a study of blood T cells in healthy people across ages. Points from the study as a whole: Diversity of TCR beta per million T cells declined in a roughly linear way with age.

The CDR3 runs to 16 residues. From germline, CDR1 is SNHLY and CDR2 FYNNEI. V lost 5 bases to trimming and J lost 3 bases, with 17 bases between them. Every donor provided roughly 10 milliliters of peripheral blood. This clonotype was picked up one time. No antigen is known for it. Through a sample-barcoded 5' primer and a J-beta primer mix, a second PCR was run for about 6 to 11 cycles. The template-switch adaptor, which had 12 random nucleotides, put a tag on each cDNA molecule. Using its own MiXCR run on the 5' RACE reads, TCRdb lists one record per CDR3 protein. In the table there are 1,800,000 or so distinct CDR3 sequences, around 40% of which are singletons.

This TCR was sampled from a human donor in good health. The V gene is TRBV2, the J gene TRBJ2-4; weak D call: TRBD2 (5 bases). The sequencing sample was made of blood. The CDR3 here is CASSPLASGFKNIQYF. CDR3 nucleotide sequence: TGTGCCAGCAGTCCATTAGCGTCAGGATTCAAAAACATTCAGTACTTC.